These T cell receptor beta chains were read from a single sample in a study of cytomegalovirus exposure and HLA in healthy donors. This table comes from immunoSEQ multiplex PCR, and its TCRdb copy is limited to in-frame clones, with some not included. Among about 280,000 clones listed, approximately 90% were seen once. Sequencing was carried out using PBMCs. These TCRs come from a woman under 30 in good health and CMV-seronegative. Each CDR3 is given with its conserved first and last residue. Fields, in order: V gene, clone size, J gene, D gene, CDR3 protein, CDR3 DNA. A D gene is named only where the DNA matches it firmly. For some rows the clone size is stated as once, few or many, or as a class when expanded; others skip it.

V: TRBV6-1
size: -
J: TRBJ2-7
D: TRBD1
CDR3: CASSGRMGGTGPYEQYF
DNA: TGTGCCAGCAGTGGACGAATGGGCGGGACAGGTCCCTACGAGCAGTACTTC

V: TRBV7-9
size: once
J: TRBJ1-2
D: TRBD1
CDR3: CASRGQGGIDYTF
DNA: TGTGCCAGCAGGGGACAGGGCGGGATTGACTACACCTTC

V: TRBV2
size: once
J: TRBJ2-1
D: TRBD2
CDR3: CASSGRRGGSYNEQFF
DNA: TGTGCCAGCAGTGGGCGGCGGGGGGGCTCCTACAATGAGCAGTTCTTC

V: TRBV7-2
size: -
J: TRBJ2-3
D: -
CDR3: CASSSDTNTQYF
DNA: TGTGCCAGCAGCTCGGACACGAATACGCAGTATTTT

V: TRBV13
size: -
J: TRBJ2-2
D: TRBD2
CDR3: CASSLERGPTGELFF
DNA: TGTGCCAGCAGCTTAGAGCGGGGACCTACCGGGGAGCTGTTTTTT

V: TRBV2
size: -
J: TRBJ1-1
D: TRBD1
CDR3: CASMTGQGMNTEAFF
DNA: TGTGCCAGCATGACGGGACAGGGAATGAACACTGAAGCTTTCTTT

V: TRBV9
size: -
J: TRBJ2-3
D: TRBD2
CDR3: CASSVGGGATDTQYF
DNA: TGTGCCAGCAGCGTAGGCGGGGGGGCCACAGATACGCAGTATTTT

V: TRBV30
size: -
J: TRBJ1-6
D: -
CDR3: CAWGVGGAYNSPLHF
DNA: TGTGCCTGGGGGGTCGGGGGGGCTTATAATTCACCCCTCCACTTT

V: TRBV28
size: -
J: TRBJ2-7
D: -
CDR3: CASSLYARGSWGYEQYF
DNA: TGTGCCAGCAGTTTATACGCCCGAGGGTCCTGGGGTTACGAGCAGTACTTC

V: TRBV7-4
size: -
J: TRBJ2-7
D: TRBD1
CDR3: CARTEGGLTYEQYF
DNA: TGTGCCAGAACTGAAGGGGGCTTAACCTACGAGCAGTACTTC

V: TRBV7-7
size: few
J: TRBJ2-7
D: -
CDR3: CASSEFGEAEQYF
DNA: TGTGCTAGCAGCGAATTCGGGGAGGCCGAGCAGTACTTC

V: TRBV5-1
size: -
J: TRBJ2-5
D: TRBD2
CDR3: CASASRGGPVETQYF
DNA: TGCGCCAGCGCGTCGCGGGGGGGGCCAGTGGAGACCCAGTACTTC

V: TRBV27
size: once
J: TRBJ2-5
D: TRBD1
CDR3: CASSFIPPGQGFDEQYF
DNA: TGTGCCAGCAGTTTCATCCCACCGGGACAGGGTTTCGATGAGCAGTACTTC

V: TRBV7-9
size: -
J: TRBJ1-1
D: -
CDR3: CSSSSHQGKAFF
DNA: TGTTCCAGCAGCTCCCACCAGGGGAAAGCTTTCTTT

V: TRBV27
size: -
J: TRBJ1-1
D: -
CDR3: CASSFRGRVGTEAFF
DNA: TGTGCCAGCAGTTTCCGCGGGAGGGTCGGCACTGAAGCTTTCTTT

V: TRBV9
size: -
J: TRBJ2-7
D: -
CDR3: CASSVGGEDGYQQYF
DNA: TGTGCCAGCAGCGTAGGCGGGGAGGACGGCTACCAGCAGTACTTC

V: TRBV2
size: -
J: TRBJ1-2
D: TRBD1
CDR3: CASSDPDRGLRGNYGYTF
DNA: TGTGCCAGCAGTGACCCGGACAGGGGGCTCAGGGGGAACTATGGCTACACCTTC

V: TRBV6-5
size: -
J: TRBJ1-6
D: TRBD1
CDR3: CASRSTTGPPGGLHF
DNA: TGTGCCAGCAGGAGCACGACAGGGCCTCCCGGGGGCCTCCACTTT

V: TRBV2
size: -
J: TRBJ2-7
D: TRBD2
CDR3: CASSEVRGGPEQYF
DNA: TGTGCCAGCAGTGAAGTGCGGGGGGGGCCCGAGCAGTACTTC

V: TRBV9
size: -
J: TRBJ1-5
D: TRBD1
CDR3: CASSVGTGLNQPQHF
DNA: TGTGCCAGCAGCGTAGGGACAGGCCTCAATCAGCCCCAGCATTTT

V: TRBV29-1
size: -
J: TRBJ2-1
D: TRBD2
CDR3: CSVVVSSGGYNEQFF
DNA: TGCAGCGTTGTGGTTTCGAGCGGGGGTTACAATGAGCAGTTCTTC

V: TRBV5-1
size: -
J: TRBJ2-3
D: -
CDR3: CASSLEWLSDTQYF
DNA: TGCGCCAGCAGCTTGGAGTGGCTCTCAGATACGCAGTATTTT

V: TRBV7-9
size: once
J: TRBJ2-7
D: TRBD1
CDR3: CSSSSPTGTAYEQYF
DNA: TGTTCCAGCAGCTCCCCCACCGGGACAGCCTACGAGCAGTACTTC

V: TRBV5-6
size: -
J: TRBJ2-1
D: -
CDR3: CASYSGYNEQFF
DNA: TGTGCCAGCTATAGCGGTTACAATGAGCAGTTCTTC

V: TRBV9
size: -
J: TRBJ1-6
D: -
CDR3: CASGGSYNSPLHF
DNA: TGTGCCAGCGGGGGGTCCTATAATTCACCCCTCCACTTT

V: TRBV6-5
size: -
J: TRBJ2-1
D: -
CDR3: CASTTTRGHYNEQFF
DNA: TGTGCCAGCACCACCACCAGGGGCCACTACAATGAGCAGTTCTTC

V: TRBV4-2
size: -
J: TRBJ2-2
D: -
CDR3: CASSLEGGPGELFF
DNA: TGTGCCAGCAGCTTAGAGGGGGGGCCCGGGGAGCTGTTTTTT

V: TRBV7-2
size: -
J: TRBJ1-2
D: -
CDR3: CASSLLIGGSGYTF
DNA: TGTGCCAGCAGCTTATTGATAGGGGGAAGTGGCTACACCTTC

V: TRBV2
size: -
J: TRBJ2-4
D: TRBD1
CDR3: CASSGPRTGEKNIQYF
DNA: TGTGCCAGCAGTGGCCCCAGGACAGGGGAGAAAAACATTCAGTACTTC

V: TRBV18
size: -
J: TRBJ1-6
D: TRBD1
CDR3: CASSLHWDSSYNSPLHF
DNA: TGTGCCAGCTCACTACACTGGGACAGCTCCTATAATTCACCCCTCCACTTT

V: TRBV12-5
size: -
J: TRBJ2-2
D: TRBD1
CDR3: CASGPRQGAGELFF
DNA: TGTGCTAGTGGCCCCCGACAGGGGGCCGGGGAGCTGTTTTTT

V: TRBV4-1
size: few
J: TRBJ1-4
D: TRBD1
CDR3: CASSQGDRDYEKLFF
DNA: TGCGCCAGCAGCCAAGGGGACAGGGATTATGAAAAACTGTTTTTT

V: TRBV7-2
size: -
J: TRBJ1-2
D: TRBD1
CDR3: CASSLGPGQGAFGYTF
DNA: TGTGCCAGCAGCTTAGGCCCGGGACAGGGGGCGTTTGGCTACACCTTC

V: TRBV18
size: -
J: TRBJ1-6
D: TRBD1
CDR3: CASSPSGRTGGSSYNSPLHF
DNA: TGTGCCAGCTCACCATCTGGGCGGACAGGGGGGAGCTCCTATAATTCACCCCTCCACTTT

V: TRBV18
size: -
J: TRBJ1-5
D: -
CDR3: CASSSRDTKRQPQHF
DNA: TGTGCCAGCTCATCACGCGACACGAAAAGGCAGCCCCAGCATTTT

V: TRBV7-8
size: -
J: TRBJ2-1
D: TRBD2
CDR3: CASSHPGSGGNLGEQFF
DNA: TGTGCCAGCAGCCATCCGGGGAGCGGGGGTAACCTTGGTGAGCAGTTCTTC

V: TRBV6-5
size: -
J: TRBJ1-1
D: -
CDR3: CASSPTGMNTEAFF
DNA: TGTGCCAGCAGTCCGACAGGAATGAACACTGAAGCTTTCTTT

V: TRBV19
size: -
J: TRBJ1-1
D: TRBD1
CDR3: CASGQGAEAFF
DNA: TGTGCCAGTGGACAGGGGGCCGAAGCTTTCTTT

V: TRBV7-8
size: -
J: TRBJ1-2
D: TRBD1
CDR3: CASSLGNEWTGGMGYGYTF
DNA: TGTGCCAGCAGCTTAGGAAACGAATGGACAGGGGGCATGGGCTATGGCTACACCTTC

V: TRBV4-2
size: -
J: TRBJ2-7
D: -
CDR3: CASSQADSYEQYF
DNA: TGTGCCAGCAGCCAGGCGGACTCCTACGAGCAGTACTTC

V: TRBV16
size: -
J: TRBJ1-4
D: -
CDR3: CASSQFGQGNEKLFF
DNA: TGTGCCAGCAGCCAATTCGGCCAGGGGAATGAAAAACTGTTTTTT

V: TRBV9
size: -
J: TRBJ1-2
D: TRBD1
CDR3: CASSASQGALGYGYTF
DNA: TGTGCCAGCAGCGCCTCACAGGGGGCGCTTGGCTATGGCTACACCTTC

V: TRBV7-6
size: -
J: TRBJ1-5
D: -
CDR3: CASSPGIGVYSNQPQHF
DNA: TGTGCCAGCAGTCCCGGTATCGGGGTTTATAGCAATCAGCCCCAGCATTTT

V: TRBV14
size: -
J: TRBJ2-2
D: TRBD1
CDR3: CASSFRDSPYTGELFF
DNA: TGTGCCAGCAGCTTCCGGGACAGTCCATATACCGGGGAGCTGTTTTTT

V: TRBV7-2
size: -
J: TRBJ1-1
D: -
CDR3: CASSLSLQSTEAFF
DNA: TGTGCCAGCAGCTTAAGTTTACAGTCCACTGAAGCTTTCTTT

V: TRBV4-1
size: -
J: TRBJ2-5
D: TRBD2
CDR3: CASSRLAGGGETQYF
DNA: TGCGCCAGCAGCCGCCTTGCGGGGGGCGGCGAGACCCAGTACTTC

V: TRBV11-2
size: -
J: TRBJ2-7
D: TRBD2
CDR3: CASSFWGGYEQYF
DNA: TGTGCCAGCAGCTTTTGGGGGGGCTACGAGCAGTACTTC

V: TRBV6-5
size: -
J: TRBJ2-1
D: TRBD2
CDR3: CASSYRGGDSYNEQFF
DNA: TGTGCCAGCAGTTACCGCGGGGGAGACTCCTACAATGAGCAGTTCTTC

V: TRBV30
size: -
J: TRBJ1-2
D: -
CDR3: CAWIHDPQVDGYTF
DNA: TGTGCCTGGATCCACGACCCCCAGGTCGATGGCTACACCTTC

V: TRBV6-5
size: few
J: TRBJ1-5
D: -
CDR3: CASSYAADAGQPQHF
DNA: TGTGCCAGCAGTTACGCCGCAGATGCGGGTCAGCCCCAGCATTTT

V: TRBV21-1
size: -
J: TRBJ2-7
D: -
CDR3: CASSKPRVGPGSGYSYEQYF
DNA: -

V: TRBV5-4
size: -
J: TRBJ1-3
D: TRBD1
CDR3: CASGTGDSGNTIYF
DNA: TGTGCCAGCGGGACAGGGGATTCTGGAAACACCATATATTTT

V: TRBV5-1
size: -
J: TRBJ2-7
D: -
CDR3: CASRPGGAPNEQYF
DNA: TGCGCCAGCCGACCGGGGGGCGCCCCAAACGAGCAGTACTTC

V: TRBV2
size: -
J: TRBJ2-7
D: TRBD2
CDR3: CASYGGGHEQYF
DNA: TGTGCCAGCTACGGGGGGGGGCACGAGCAGTACTTC

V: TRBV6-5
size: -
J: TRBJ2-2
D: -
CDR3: CASSLNSGELFF
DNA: TGTGCCAGCAGCCTCAACTCCGGGGAGCTGTTTTTT

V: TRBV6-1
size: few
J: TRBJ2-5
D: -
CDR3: CASEGGRGTQYF
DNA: TGTGCCAGCGAGGGAGGCCGGGGAACCCAGTACTTC

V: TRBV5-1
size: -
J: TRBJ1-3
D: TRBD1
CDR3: CASSLAGGAYGNTIYF
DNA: TGCGCCAGCAGCTTGGCAGGGGGCGCGTATGGAAACACCATATATTTT